The rows below give T cell receptor beta chains drawn from one sample of a study of control samples from healthy donors and cancer patients. Method: immunoSEQ multiplex PCR; TCRdb's copy keeps in-frame clones and lacks some. The sample shows under 150,000 clones, approximately 94% of them seen only once. Source material: PBMCs. These receptors originate from a man in his fifties with head and neck cancer. The CDR3 runs from the conserved cysteine through the conserved F or W. D genes are given only for firm matches. Clone size is stated in some rows and not others, as once, few, many or a class when expanded.

CDR3nt	CDR3aa	d_gene	v_gene	j_gene	abundance	len
TGTGCCAGCATACCACGCACTCAGGGACGGGTCTACGAGCAGTACTTC	CASIPRTQGRVYEQYF	-	TRBV28	TRBJ2-7	-	16
TGCGCCAGCAGCTTTCGGGCCCGGGAGACCCAGTACTTC	CASSFRARETQYF	-	TRBV5-1	TRBJ2-5	-	13
TGCGCCAGCAGCTTGGTGTTCGGCCTCGAGCAGTACTTC	CASSLVFGLEQYF	-	TRBV5-1	TRBJ2-7	-	13
TGTGCCAGCAGCGTAGTAAGTCAGGGGTCGAATGAGCAGTTCTTC	CASSVVSQGSNEQFF	-	TRBV9	TRBJ2-1	-	15
TGTGCCAGCAGCTTCAACACGGTCGGTTACGAGCAGTACTTC	CASSFNTVGYEQYF	-	TRBV7-9	TRBJ2-7	once	14
TGTGCCAGCAGTTTGCCAGGGGGACAGCCCCAGCATTTT	CASSLPGGQPQHF	TRBD1	TRBV6-6	TRBJ1-5	-	13
TGTGCCAGCAGCTTAGATTCTCTGGTCGTGAACACTGAAGCTTTCTTT	CASSLDSLVVNTEAFF	-	TRBV7-8	TRBJ1-1	-	16
TGTGCCAGCAGCCAGGGGAGCTCCTATAATTCACCCCTCCACTTT	CASSQGSSYNSPLHF	-	TRBV3-1/TRBV3-2	TRBJ1-6	-	15
TGCAGCGCGTGGAGCTGGGGAACCGGGGAGCTGTTTTTT	CSAWSWGTGELFF	-	TRBV29-1	TRBJ2-2	-	13
TGTGCCAGCAGTCCAGCCCCCTCGGGGGGGGGCGGAGCTTTCTTT	CASSPAPSGGGGAFF	-	TRBV28	TRBJ1-1	-	15
TGTGCCAGCAGCTCCTACAGGGGCGTGGGTCAGCCCCAGCATTTT	CASSSYRGVGQPQHF	TRBD1	TRBV7-6	TRBJ1-5	-	15
TGTGCCAGCCCCAGCCAGACAGGGAATAATTCACCCCTCCACTTT	CASPSQTGNNSPLHF	TRBD1	TRBV2	TRBJ1-6	-	15
TGTGCCAGCAGTTACAGTCGCAAGCATGAGCAGTTCTTC	CASSYSRKHEQFF	-	TRBV6-2/TRBV6-3	TRBJ2-1	-	13
TGCGCCAGCGGAGAGGAGTTGGGTACGCAGTATTTT	CASGEELGTQYF	-	TRBV5-1	TRBJ2-3	-	12
TGTGCCAGCAGTGGAGGTCTAGCGGCCCCAACGAACACCGGGGAGCTGTTTTTT	CASSGGLAAPTNTGELFF	TRBD2	TRBV2	TRBJ2-2	-	18
TGCGCCAGCAGCTTGGGGGGGTCTTCTGAAGCTTTCTTT	CASSLGGSSEAFF	-	TRBV5-1	TRBJ1-1	-	13
TGTGCCAGCAGCCAAGACCGAACGGGGACAGATACGCAGTATTTT	CASSQDRTGTDTQYF	-	TRBV4-2	TRBJ2-3	-	15
TGTGCCAGTAGCTCAGGGGGGCTATTTCCGAGCAATCAGCCCCAGCATTTT	CASSSGGLFPSNQPQHF	TRBD1	TRBV19	TRBJ1-5	-	17
TGTGCCAGCAGCCACGGACAAGGAGCTGGAAACACCATATATTTT	CASSHGQGAGNTIYF	-	TRBV7-2	TRBJ1-3	-	15
TGCGCCAGCAGCTTCGGGACAGGGGACTACACCATATATTTT	CASSFGTGDYTIYF	TRBD1	TRBV5-1	TRBJ1-3	-	14
TGTGCCAGCTCGTCCCTAGCGGGGGGATACCAAGAGACCCAGTACTTC	CASSSLAGGYQETQYF	TRBD2	TRBV18	TRBJ2-5	-	16
TGTGCCAGCAACATTATCGGACAGGGGGCGCGAGGCTACACCTTC	CASNIIGQGARGYTF	TRBD1	TRBV2	TRBJ1-2	few	15
TGTGCCAGCAGCGTAGACCTGCGAGTCGCCACCGGGGAGCTGTTTTTT	CASSVDLRVATGELFF	-	TRBV9	TRBJ2-2	-	16